This is a list of T cell receptor beta chains from one sample in a study of control samples from healthy donors and cancer patients. Only in-frame clones appear in the TCRdb table, and some are missing; sequencing was by immunoSEQ multiplex PCR. The repertoire holds some 99,000 clones, with approximately 90% as singletons. Specimen: blood. The receptors derive from a woman aged 45-65 years in good health. The CDR3 runs from the conserved cysteine through the conserved F or W. D genes are given only for firm matches. The listing skips clone size in some rows; elsewhere it reads once, few, many or a size class.

V: TRBV5-1
J: TRBJ2-3
size: NA
D: NA
CDR3: CASSFQGGATDTQYF
DNA: TGCGCCAGCAGCTTTCAGGGGGGGGCCACAGATACGCAGTATTTT

V: TRBV4-1
J: TRBJ2-7
size: NA
D: TRBD1
CDR3: CASSQDRQGADEQYF
DNA: TGCGCCAGCAGCCAAGATAGGCAGGGGGCTGACGAGCAGTACTTC

V: TRBV24-1
J: TRBJ2-3
size: NA
D: NA
CDR3: CATSDLGREYSDTQYF
DNA: TGTGCCACCAGTGATTTGGGCAGGGAGTATTCAGATACGCAGTATTTT

V: TRBV30
J: TRBJ1-5
size: few
D: NA
CDR3: CAWNTQGSSNQPQHF
DNA: TGTGCCTGGAACACCCAGGGGTCTAGCAATCAGCCCCAGCATTTT

V: TRBV11-3
J: TRBJ2-3
size: NA
D: TRBD2
CDR3: CASSATSGGASDTQYF
DNA: TGTGCCAGCAGCGCAACTAGCGGGGGGGCCTCAGATACGCAGTATTTT

V: TRBV30
J: TRBJ1-1
size: NA
D: NA
CDR3: CAWKFKKYRVRTEAFF
DNA: TGTGCCTGGAAATTTAAGAAGTACAGGGTGCGCACTGAAGCTTTCTTT

V: TRBV6-2/TRBV6-3
J: TRBJ1-1
size: once
D: TRBD1
CDR3: CASSLGTGGVISTEAFF
DNA: TGTGCCAGCAGTCTTGGGACAGGGGGCGTGATAAGCACTGAAGCTTTCTTT

V: TRBV7-9
J: TRBJ2-5
size: NA
D: NA
CDR3: CASAGLGWEETQYF
DNA: TGTGCCAGCGCGGGGTTAGGGTGGGAAGAGACCCAGTACTTC

V: TRBV19
J: TRBJ1-5
size: once
D: NA
CDR3: CASSIDDRGGQPQHF
DNA: TGTGCCAGTAGTATAGATGATAGGGGAGGTCAGCCCCAGCATTTT

V: TRBV3-1/TRBV3-2
J: TRBJ2-3
size: NA
D: NA
CDR3: CASSQGRLAGASTDTQYF
DNA: TGTGCCAGCAGCCAAGGACGGCTGGCTGGGGCGAGCACAGATACGCAGTATTTT

V: TRBV30
J: TRBJ2-3
size: NA
D: NA
CDR3: CAWGLGTDTQYF
DNA: TGTGCCTGGGGCCTTGGCACAGATACGCAGTATTTT

V: TRBV30
J: TRBJ2-4
size: NA
D: TRBD1
CDR3: CAWGQGKNIQYF
DNA: TGTGCCTGGGGACAGGGAAAAAACATTCAGTACTTC

V: TRBV23-1
J: TRBJ1-2
size: NA
D: TRBD1
CDR3: CASSQSRQGIYGYTF
DNA: TGCGCCAGCAGTCAATCGCGACAGGGGATCTATGGCTACACCTTC

V: TRBV18
J: TRBJ1-6
size: NA
D: TRBD1
CDR3: CASSPPAGQGNSPLHF
DNA: TGTGCCAGCTCCCCGCCGGCGGGACAGGGTAATTCACCCCTCCACTTT